The sample holds many counts of the clone carrying this T cell receptor (beta chain). Its antigen is undetermined. The sample belongs to a study of response to subunit inactivated influenza vaccine. The CDR3 extends over 13 amino acids. V was clipped by 5 bases and J by 3 bases, with 8 bases between them. Looked up from germline, CDR1 is SGHTA and CDR2 is FQGNSA. TCRdb redid the calling of the RT-PCR reads with MiXCR, one entry per CDR3 protein. The top ten clones hold 11% of a sample with 530,000 or so distinct CDR3 sequences, approximately 15% of them seen once. Whole-study results and caveats: It was suggested by the authors that few new T cells are recruited by each seasonal influenza vaccination.

The clonotype comes from a man in his forties or fifties who received an inactivated influenza vaccine. The sequencing used PBMCs from blood, collected roughly 12 days after vaccination. The chain has TRBV7-2 and TRBJ1-5; D not resolved. The CDR3 bases are TGTGCCAGCAGCGCCAAGCCCAATCAGCCCCAGCATTTT. Its protein product is CASSAKPNQPQHF. The entire variable domain, with the rest obtained from reference TRBV7-2 and TRBJ1-5, is as follows: GAGVSQSPSNKVTEKGKDVELRCDPISGHTALYWYRQSLGQGLEFLIYFQGNSAPDKSGLPSDRFSAERTGGSVSTLTIQRTQQEDSAVYLCASSAKPNQPQHFGDGTRLSIL.